These 22 T cell receptor beta chains share one sample of origin, sequenced in a study of blood T cell repertoires in COVID-19. TCRdb's table, derived via immunoSEQ multiplex PCR, lists solely in-frame clones and lacks some. The table shows about 190,000 clones, with around 88% occurring only once. The sample consisted of PBMCs or T cells enriched from blood (not recorded which). The origin of the receptors is a woman aged 30 to 39 who had recovered from COVID-19.

J is TRBJ1-1 and V is TRBV28, with D perhaps TRBD1 (6 bases). Trimming left V 5 bases short and J 1 base short, with 11 bases between. This CDR3 is built from 14 residues. Germline lookup yields CDR1 MDHEN and CDR2 SYDVKM. CDR3 nucleotide sequence: TGTGCCAGCAGTGTGCAACAGGGGAACACTGAAGCTTTCTTT. Its translation: CASSVQQGNTEAFF.

The chain recombines TRBV2 with TRBJ1-2; D might be TRBD1 (5 bases). The CDR3 sequence is 16 residues long. V was clipped by 4 bases and J by 1 base, with 16 bases between them. In germline, CDR1 is SNHLY, CDR2 FYNNEI. In DNA, the CDR3 is TGTGCCAGCAGTGTAGGGGCCCTACTCCTTAACTATGGCTACACCTTC. Its protein product is CASSVGALLLNYGYTF.

CDR3 loop: CASSQQGQPGVQYF. For the CDR3, the DNA is TGTGCCAGCAGCCAACAGGGACAGCCAGGAGTCCAGTACTTC. V is TRBV28 and J is TRBJ2-7, with TRBD1 matching 7 bases. The CDR3 length is 14 residues. CDR1 is MDHEN and CDR2 is SYDVKM in the germline V gene. The J segment lost 10 bases and the V segment lost 6 bases, leaving 15 bases of the junction unmatched. The full variable domain, its missing parts supplied by reference TRBV28 and TRBJ2-7, is DVKVTQSSRYLVKRTGEKVFLECVQDMDHENMFWYRQDPGLGLRLIYFSYDVKMKEKGDIPEGYSVSREKKERFSLILESASTNQTSMYLCASSQQGQPGVQYFGPGTRLTVT.

The chain combines TRBV5-8 with TRBJ2-3; D is possibly TRBD1 (5 bases). The CDR3 is 15 residues long. The V and J ends lost 0 bases and 3 bases respectively, with 11 bases between them. The V gene's germline CDR1 is SGHTS and CDR2 YDEGEE. The CDR3 region is CASSLAGFRTDTQYF. The CDR3 DNA is TGTGCCAGCAGCTTGGCAGGGTTTCGGACAGATACGCAGTATTTT.

The chain employs TRBV5-1 and TRBJ2-1; TRBD2 matches at 13 bases. Trimming took 4 bases from V and 8 from J; bases not matched to a gene: 15. Germline V gene lookup returns CDR1 SGHRS and CDR2 YFSETQ. CDR3 length equals 18 residues. The CDR3 reads CASSKGWTSGSISDEQFF. For the CDR3, the DNA is TGCGCCAGCAGCAAAGGCTGGACTAGCGGGAGCATAAGCGATGAGCAGTTCTTC.

The chain employs TRBV6-4 and TRBJ2-3, with 8 bases fitting TRBD2. The trim removed 3 bases at V and 0 bases at J, leaving 2 bases unmatched. Germline CDR1 reads MRHNA; CDR2 reads SNTAGT. The CDR3 is made up of 15 amino acids. CDR3 coding DNA: TGTGCCAGCAGTGAAGCTAGCGGGAGCACAGATACGCAGTATTTT. Translation gives CASSEASGSTDTQYF.

This clone occurred a few times. The J gene is TRBJ2-7, the V gene TRBV7-9; the D is unclear. The CDR3 loop spans 12 amino acids. The V gene's germline CDR1 is SEHNR and CDR2 FQNEAQ (reference sequence). With 3 bases removed from V and 3 bases from J, the gap between germline ends came to 6 bases. The CDR3 DNA sequence: TGTGCCAGCAGCTTTGGCCTCTACGAGCAGTACTTC. Protein product: CASSFGLYEQYF.

This chain links TRBV7-6 with TRBJ2-2, with a weak D call TRBD1 (5 bases). Germline CDR1 reads SGHVS; CDR2 reads FNYEAQ. This CDR3 comprises 16 residues. Trimming removed 4 bases at V and 0 bases at J, with 12 bases between. In DNA, the CDR3 is TGTGCCAGCAGCTACCCCCGCAGGGCGAACACCGGGGAGCTGTTTTTT. It codes for CASSYPRRANTGELFF.

This clone was recorded once. V and J are TRBV7-2 and TRBJ1-2; 7 nucleotides line up with TRBD1. The germline gives CDR1 SGHTA, CDR2 FQGNSA. With 2 bases clipped from V and 4 bases from J, the junction kept 4 bases outside the gene matches. This CDR3 has 14 amino acids. CDR3 nucleotides: TGTGCCAGCAGCTTATCAACAGGGGTCTATGGCTACACCTTC. Translation gives CASSLSTGVYGYTF.

The chain joins TRBV28 to TRBJ1-2; 7 bases line up with TRBD1. CDR1 is MDHEN and CDR2 is SYDVKM in the germline V gene. CDR3 length equals 13 residues. Trimming at V came to 8 bases and at J to 4 bases, leaving 7 bases not matched to a gene. The CDR3 bases are TGTGCCAGCCGACAGACAGGGAGCTATGGCTACACCTTC. Translated, it gives CASRQTGSYGYTF.

The genes are TRBV6-1 and TRBJ2-7; D not resolved. The ends were cut back, 1 base at V and 0 bases at J, with 10 bases in the middle. Germline assignment: CDR1 MNHNS and CDR2 SASEGT. The CDR3 totals 15 residues. CDR3 amino acids: CASSEEPANSYEQYF. CDR3 DNA sequence: TGTGCCAGCAGTGAAGAGCCAGCGAACTCCTACGAGCAGTACTTC.

The chain carries TRBV6-5 and TRBJ2-2; TRBD2 is a possible D gene (6 bases). Trimming left V 10 bases short and J 5 bases short, with 20 bases between. Germline V lookup: CDR1 MNHEY, CDR2 SVGAGI. The CDR3 length is 15 residues. CDR3 residues: CAIGPRERYTGELFF. The CDR3 DNA is TGTGCCATCGGGCCCCGGGAGAGGTATACCGGGGAGCTGTTTTTT.

A few counts support this clone. The genes are TRBV5-4 and TRBJ2-7; the match to TRBD2 covers 8 bases. There are 15 residues in the CDR3. J was trimmed by 6 bases and V by 5 bases; bases with no gene match: 13. The V gene's germline CDR1 is SGHNT and CDR2 YYREEE (reference sequence). The CDR3 DNA reads TGTGCCAGCAGTCTCCCGGGACTAGACTCCATCGAGCAGTACTTC. It specifies CASSLPGLDSIEQYF.

V is TRBV28 and J is TRBJ2-2; the match to TRBD2 covers 7 bases. The V segment lost 2 bases and the J segment 4 bases; nucleotides outside the gene matches: 4. The CDR3 loop spans 15 amino acids. Germline V gives CDR1 MDHEN, CDR2 SYDVKM. The CDR3 DNA is TGTGCCAGCAGTTTAGCGGGAGAGGGCACCGGGGAGCTGTTTTTT. It is translated as CASSLAGEGTGELFF.

The chain joins TRBV7-6 to TRBJ1-4, with D tentatively TRBD1 (5 bases). The CDR3 covers 13 residues. Germline V lookup: CDR1 SGHVS, CDR2 FNYEAQ. Trimming left V 5 bases short and J 6 bases short, with 10 bases between. This CDR3 is CASSRDSDEKLFF. CDR3 nucleotide sequence: TGTGCCAGCAGCCGAGACAGCGATGAAAAACTGTTTTTT.

V usage is TRBV11-2 and J usage is TRBJ2-1; a weak D match, TRBD2 (5 bases). This CDR3 region has 13 residues. The V end was cut by 3 bases, the J end by 3 bases, with 6 bases between. In germline, CDR1 is SGHAT, CDR2 FQNNGV. CDR3 residues: CASSFRDYNEQFF. DNA for the CDR3: TGTGCCAGCAGCTTTCGGGACTACAATGAGCAGTTCTTC.

This rearrangement joins TRBV2 to TRBJ2-1, with D possibly matching TRBD1 (5 bases). The V gene lost 6 bases and the J gene lost 5 bases, with 14 bases spanning the gap. The CDR3 loop spans 14 amino acids. CDR1 and CDR2 from the germline V gene are SNHLY and FYNNEI. The CDR3 protein is CASRPLKGHNEQFF. CDR3 in DNA: TGTGCCAGCAGGCCATTGAAGGGGCACAATGAGCAGTTCTTC.

The chain is built from TRBV27 and TRBJ2-1; a weak D match, TRBD2 (5 bases). Germline values: CDR1 MNHEY, CDR2 SMNVEV (reference sequence). Deletions cut 3 bases from V and 15 bases from J, with 18 bases between. The CDR3 has 13 amino acids. As DNA, the CDR3 is TGTGCCAGCAGTTTTGGTGGGAGTGCCCCATTGTTCTTC. Translating it yields CASSFGGSAPLFF.

The V gene is TRBV7-6, the J gene TRBJ2-7, with a possible D match to TRBD1 (5 bases). The CDR3 contains 15 residues. Germline CDR1 is SGHVS and CDR2 is FNYEAQ. The V end was cut by 0 bases, the J end by 3 bases, with 12 bases between. For the CDR3, the DNA is TGTGCCAGCAGCTTAGCGCCAGGGTGGGTCTACGAGCAGTACTTC. It encodes CASSLAPGWVYEQYF.

The chain recombines TRBV5-6 with TRBJ1-2; D is perhaps TRBD1 (6 bases). The V end was cut by 3 bases, the J end by 4 bases, with 22 bases between. Germline CDR1 SGHDT, CDR2 YYEEEE. The CDR3 sequence is 17 residues long. In DNA, the CDR3 is TGTGCCAGCAGCTCACCTTTGTGGACAGCACCGAGCTATGGCTACACCTTC. Residues: CASSSPLWTAPSYGYTF. Based on the CDR3 plus reference TRBV5-6 and TRBJ1-2, the full variable domain is DAGVTQSPTHLIKTRGQQVTLRCSPKSGHDTVSWYQQALGQGPQFIFQYYEEEERQRGNFPDRFSGHQFPNYSSELNVNALLLGDSALYLCASSSPLWTAPSYGYTFGSGTRLTVV.

The rearrangement joins TRBV6-5 to TRBJ1-2; 10 bases align to TRBD1. This CDR3 has 14 residues. Germline loops: CDR1 MNHEY, CDR2 SVGAGI. V gave up 7 bases and J gave up 6 bases; unmatched junction bases: 8. The CDR3 loop is CASIPTGGLDGYTF. DNA of the CDR3: TGTGCCAGCATACCGACAGGGGGCCTAGATGGCTACACCTTC.

This rearrangement joins TRBV28 to TRBJ1-6, with D unresolved. CDR3 length equals 18 residues. Germline assignment: CDR1 MDHEN and CDR2 SYDVKM. The V gene lost 5 bases and the J gene lost 0 bases, with 17 bases spanning the gap. The CDR3 loop is CASSLPRRPGSYNSPLHF. The DNA for the CDR3 is TGTGCCAGCAGTCTGCCACGGAGGCCTGGCTCCTATAATTCACCCCTCCACTTT.